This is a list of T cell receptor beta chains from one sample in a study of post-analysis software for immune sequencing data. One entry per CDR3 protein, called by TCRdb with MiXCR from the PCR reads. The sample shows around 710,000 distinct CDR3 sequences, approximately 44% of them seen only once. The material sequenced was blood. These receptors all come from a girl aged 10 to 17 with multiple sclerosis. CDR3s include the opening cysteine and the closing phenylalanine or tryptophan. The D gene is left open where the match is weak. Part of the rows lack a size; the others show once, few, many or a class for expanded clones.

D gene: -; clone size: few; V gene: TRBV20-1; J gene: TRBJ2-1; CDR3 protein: CSARARGLQSSYNEQFF; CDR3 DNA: TGCAGTGCTAGAGCCCGGGGGCTTCAGAGCTCCTACAATGAGCAGTTCTTC
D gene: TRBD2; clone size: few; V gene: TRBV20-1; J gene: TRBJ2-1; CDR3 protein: CSAITSGRAREQFF; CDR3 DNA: TGCAGTGCTATTACTAGCGGGAGGGCCCGGGAGCAGTTCTTC
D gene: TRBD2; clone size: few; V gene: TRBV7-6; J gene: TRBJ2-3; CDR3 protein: CASSLVSGDTQYF; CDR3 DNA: TGTGCCAGCAGCTTAGTTAGCGGGGATACGCAGTATTTT
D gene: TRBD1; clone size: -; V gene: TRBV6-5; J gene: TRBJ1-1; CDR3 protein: CASSRPRQGGTEAFF; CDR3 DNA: TGTGCCAGCAGTCGCCCGCGGCAGGGGGGCACTGAAGCTTTCTTT
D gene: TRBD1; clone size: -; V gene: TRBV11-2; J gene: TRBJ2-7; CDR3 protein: CASSCIRQGAGEQYF; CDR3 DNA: TGTGCCAGCAGCTGTATCCGACAGGGGGCAGGCGAGCAGTACTTC
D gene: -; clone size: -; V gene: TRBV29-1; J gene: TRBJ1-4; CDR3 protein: CSVGLGGPNEKLFF; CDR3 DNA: TGCAGCGTTGGGTTAGGAGGTCCAAATGAAAAACTGTTTTTT
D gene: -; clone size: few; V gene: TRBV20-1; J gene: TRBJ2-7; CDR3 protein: CSARGRYYGVEQYF; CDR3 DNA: TGCAGTGCTAGGGGCCGCTACTATGGGGTTGAGCAGTACTTC
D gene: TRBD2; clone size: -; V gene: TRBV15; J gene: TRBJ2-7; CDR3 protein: CATSRVSAGEDEQYF; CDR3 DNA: TGTGCCACCAGCAGAGTGTCAGCGGGAGAGGACGAGCAGTACTTC
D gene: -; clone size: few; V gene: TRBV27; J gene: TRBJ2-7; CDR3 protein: CASSLSGDSNYEQYF; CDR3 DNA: TGTGCCAGCAGTTTATCGGGAGACTCCAACTACGAGCAGTACTTC
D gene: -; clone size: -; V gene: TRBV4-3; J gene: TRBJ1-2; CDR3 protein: CASSQGRDNYGYTF; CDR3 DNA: TGCGCCAGCAGCCAGGGCCGTGACAACTATGGCTACACCTTC
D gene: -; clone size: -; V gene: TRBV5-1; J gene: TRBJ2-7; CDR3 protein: CASSLHASSYEQYF; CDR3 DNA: TGCGCCAGCAGCTTGCACGCGAGCTCCTACGAGCAGTACTTC
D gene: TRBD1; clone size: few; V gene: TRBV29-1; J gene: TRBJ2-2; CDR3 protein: CSVAGQGSNTGELFF; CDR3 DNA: TGCAGCGTTGCGGGACAGGGGTCGAACACCGGGGAGCTGTTTTTT
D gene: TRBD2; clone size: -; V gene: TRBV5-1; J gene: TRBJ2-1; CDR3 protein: CASSPRIGLAENEQFF; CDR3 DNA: TGCGCCAGCAGCCCAAGGATCGGACTAGCGGAAAATGAGCAGTTCTTC
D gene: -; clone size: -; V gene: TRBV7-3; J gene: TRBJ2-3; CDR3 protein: CPSRRTPSTDTQYF; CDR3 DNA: TGTCCCAGCAGGCGGACCCCAAGCACAGATACGCAGTATTTT
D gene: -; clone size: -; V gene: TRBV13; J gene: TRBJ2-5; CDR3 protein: CASSLGGLAPPQETQYF; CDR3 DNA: TGTGCCAGCAGCTTAGGCGGGTTAGCTCCCCCTCAAGAGACCCAGTACTTC
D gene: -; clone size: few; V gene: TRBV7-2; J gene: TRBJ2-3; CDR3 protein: CASSLPSGGTDTQYF; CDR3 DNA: TGTGCCAGCAGCTTACCCTCAGGCGGCACAGATACGCAGTATTTT
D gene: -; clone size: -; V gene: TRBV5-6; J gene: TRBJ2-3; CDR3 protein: CASSLEGGAVDTQYF; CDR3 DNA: TGTGCCAGCAGCCTGGAGGGAGGAGCAGTAGATACGCAGTATTTT
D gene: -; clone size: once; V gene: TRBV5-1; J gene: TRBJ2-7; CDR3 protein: CASTLERGGVGSYEQYF; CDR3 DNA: TGCGCCAGCACCCTGGAGAGGGGTGGAGTCGGCTCCTACGAGCAGTACTTC
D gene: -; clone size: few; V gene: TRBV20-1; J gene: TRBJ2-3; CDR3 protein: CSARDPGSTDTQYF; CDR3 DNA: TGCAGTGCTAGAGATCCAGGGAGCACAGATACGCAGTATTTT
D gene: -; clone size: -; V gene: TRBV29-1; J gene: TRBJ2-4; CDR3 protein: CSAGAGKVFGGSAKNIQYF; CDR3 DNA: TGCAGCGCGGGGGCAGGGAAGGTCTTCGGTGGCTCAGCCAAAAACATTCAGTACTTC
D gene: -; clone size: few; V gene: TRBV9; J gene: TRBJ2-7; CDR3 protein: CASSVGGGNTYEQYF; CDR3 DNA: TGTGCCAGCAGCGTAGGGGGCGGGAATACCTACGAGCAGTACTTC
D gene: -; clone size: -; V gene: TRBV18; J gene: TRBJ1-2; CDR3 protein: CASSPPVDGYTF; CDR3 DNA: TGTGCCAGCTCACCACCGGTGGACGGCTACACCTTC
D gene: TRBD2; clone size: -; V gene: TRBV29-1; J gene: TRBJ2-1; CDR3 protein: CSVGPTSGNEQFF; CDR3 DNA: TGCAGCGTTGGCCCCACTAGCGGCAATGAGCAGTTCTTC
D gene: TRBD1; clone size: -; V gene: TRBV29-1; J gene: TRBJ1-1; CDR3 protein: CSVALTGPEAFF; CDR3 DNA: TGCAGCGTTGCCCTGACAGGGCCTGAAGCTTTCTTT
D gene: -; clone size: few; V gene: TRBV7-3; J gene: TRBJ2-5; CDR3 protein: CASSLAPQAVETQYF; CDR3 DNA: TGTGCCAGCAGCTTAGCCCCCCAGGCGGTGGAGACCCAGTACTTC
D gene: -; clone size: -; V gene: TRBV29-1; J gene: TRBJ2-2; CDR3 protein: CSVDEGWTGELFF; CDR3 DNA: TGCAGCGTTGATGAGGGGTGGACCGGGGAGCTGTTTTTT
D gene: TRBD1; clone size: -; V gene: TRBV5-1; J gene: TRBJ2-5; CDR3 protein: CASSPGTGVRSETQYF; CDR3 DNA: TGCGCCAGCAGCCCTGGGACAGGGGTTCGTTCGGAGACCCAGTACTTC
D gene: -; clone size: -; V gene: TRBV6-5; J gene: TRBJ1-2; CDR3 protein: CASIERRGGGYTF; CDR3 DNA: TGTGCCAGCATAGAGCGCAGGGGTGGTGGCTACACCTTC
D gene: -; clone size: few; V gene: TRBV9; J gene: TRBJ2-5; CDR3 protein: CASSVAPAGQGETQYF; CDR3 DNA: TGTGCCAGCAGCGTAGCCCCCGCGGGGCAGGGGGAGACCCAGTACTTC
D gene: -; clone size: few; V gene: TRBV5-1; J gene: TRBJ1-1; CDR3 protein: CASSLRPMGDTEAFF; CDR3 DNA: TGCGCCAGCAGCTTGCGTCCGATGGGAGACACTGAAGCTTTCTTT
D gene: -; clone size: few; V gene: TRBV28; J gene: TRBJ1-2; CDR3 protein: CASSLAGTYGYTF; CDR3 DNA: TGTGCCAGCAGTTTAGCGGGGACCTATGGCTACACCTTC
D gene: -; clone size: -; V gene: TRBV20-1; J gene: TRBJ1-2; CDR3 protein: CSASYGGPEYGYTF; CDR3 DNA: TGCAGTGCTAGTTATGGGGGTCCGGAGTATGGCTACACCTTC
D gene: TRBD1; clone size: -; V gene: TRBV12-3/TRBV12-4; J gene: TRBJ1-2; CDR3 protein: CASSPRDRYRYGYTF; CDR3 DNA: TGTGCCAGCAGTCCCCGGGACAGGTACCGCTATGGCTACACCTTC
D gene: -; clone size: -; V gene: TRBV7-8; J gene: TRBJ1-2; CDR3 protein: CASSLEYGGSDYGYTF; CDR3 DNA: TGTGCCAGCAGCCTAGAGTATGGGGGGTCGGACTATGGCTACACCTTC
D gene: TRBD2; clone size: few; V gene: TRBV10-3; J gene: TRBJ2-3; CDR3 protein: CAIRLGAAGETDTQYF; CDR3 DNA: TGTGCCATCAGGCTAGGGGCAGCGGGAGAGACAGATACGCAGTATTTT
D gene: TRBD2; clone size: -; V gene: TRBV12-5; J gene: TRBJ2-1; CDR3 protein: CASAPSGGLYNEQFF; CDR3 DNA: TGTGCTAGTGCCCCAAGCGGGGGGCTCTACAATGAGCAGTTCTTC
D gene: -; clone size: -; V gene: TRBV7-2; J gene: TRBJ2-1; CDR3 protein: CASSSQHNEQFF; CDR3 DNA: TGTGCCAGCAGCTCCCAACACAATGAGCAGTTCTTC
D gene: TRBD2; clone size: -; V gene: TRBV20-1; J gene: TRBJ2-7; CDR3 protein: CSTRSTSGYEQYF; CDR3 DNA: TGCAGTACTAGATCGACTAGCGGGTACGAGCAGTACTTC
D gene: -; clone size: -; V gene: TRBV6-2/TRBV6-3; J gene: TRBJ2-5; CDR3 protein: CASRIINSQETQYF; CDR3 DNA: TGTGCCAGCAGAATAATTAATAGCCAAGAGACCCAGTACTTC
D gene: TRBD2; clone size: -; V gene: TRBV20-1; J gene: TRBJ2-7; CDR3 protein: CSARGRSGSYEQYF; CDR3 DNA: TGCAGTGCTAGAGGAAGAAGCGGGAGCTACGAGCAGTACTTC
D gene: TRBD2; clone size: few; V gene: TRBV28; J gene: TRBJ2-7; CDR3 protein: CASSLGPSGIYEQYF; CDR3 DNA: TGTGCCAGCAGTTTAGGGCCTAGCGGGATCTACGAGCAGTACTTC
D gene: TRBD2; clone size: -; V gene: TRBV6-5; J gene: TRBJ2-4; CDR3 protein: CASSYSIAGRDIQYF; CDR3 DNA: TGTGCCAGCAGTTACTCGATTGCAGGGAGGGACATTCAGTACTTC
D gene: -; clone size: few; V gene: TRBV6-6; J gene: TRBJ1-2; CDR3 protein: CASSYGGDNYGYTF; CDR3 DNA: TGTGCCAGCAGTTACGGAGGCGATAACTATGGCTACACCTTC
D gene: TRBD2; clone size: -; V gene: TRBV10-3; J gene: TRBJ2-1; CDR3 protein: CAISDSWAGGANEQFF; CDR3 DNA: TGTGCCATCAGTGATAGTTGGGCGGGGGGCGCCAATGAGCAGTTCTTC
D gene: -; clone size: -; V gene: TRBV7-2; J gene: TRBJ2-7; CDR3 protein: CASSLAVHYYEQYF; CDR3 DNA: TGTGCCAGCAGCTTAGCGGTCCACTACTACGAGCAGTACTTC
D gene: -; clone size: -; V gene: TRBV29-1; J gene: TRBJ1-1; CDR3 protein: CSVEYGTQENMNTEAFF; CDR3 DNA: TGCAGCGTTGAGTATGGGACACAAGAAAACATGAACACTGAAGCTTTCTTT
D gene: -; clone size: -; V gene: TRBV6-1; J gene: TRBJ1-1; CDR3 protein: CASSEYRVADTEAFF; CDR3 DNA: TGTGCCAGCAGTGAATACAGGGTAGCCGACACTGAAGCTTTCTTT
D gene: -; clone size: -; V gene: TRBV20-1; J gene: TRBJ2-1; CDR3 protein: CSARTDRGTTSGYNEQFF; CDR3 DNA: TGCAGTGCTAGAACCGACAGGGGAACAACTAGCGGATACAATGAGCAGTTCTTC